This passage covers 15 T cell receptor beta chains from one sample sequenced in a study of blood T cells in healthy people across ages (dated by TCRdb to the mid-2010s). The protocol used for the library was 5' RACE. Instrument used: Illumina HiSeq 2500. The second PCR ran for roughly 7 to 11 cycles and used a J-beta primer mix along with a sample-barcoded 5' primer. The public reads were reanalyzed by TCRdb: fastp trimming at Q25, MiXCR alignment, in-frame beta chains only. CDR3 protein sequences are deduplicated, and each keeps its most common genes and DNA. The sample includes over 750,000 distinct CDR3 sequences, with roughly 25% observed a single time. Of the sample, 9.4% is held by the ten largest clones. This sample was shared with a second study, whose subject was T cells of mothers and their children.

Sequenced: blood. These receptors were obtained from a boy aged 10-17 years in good health.

This clonotype has a count of ten or more. This sequence joins TRBV18 and TRBJ1-4; a possible D gene is TRBD1 (5 bases). The germline V gene encodes CDR1 KGHSH and CDR2 LQKENI. V lost 6 bases, J lost 13 bases, and 15 bases lay in between. The length of the CDR3 is 12 residues. CDR3 in amino acids: CASSPGEGPLFF. CDR3 in DNA: TGTGCCAGCTCCCCCGGGGAGGGGCCACTGTTTTTT. Complete variable domain (other parts from reference TRBV18 and TRBJ1-4): NAGVMQNPRHLVRRRGQEARLRCSPMKGHSHVYWYRQLPEEGLKFMVYLQKENIIDESGMPKERFSAEFPKEGPSILRIQQVVRGDSAAYFCASSPGEGPLFFGSGTQLSVL.

A few counts support this clonotype. J is TRBJ2-7 and V is TRBV6-5; D possibly corresponds to TRBD1 (5 bases). Germline CDR1 MNHEY, CDR2 SVGAGI. Trimming removed 2 bases at V and 6 bases at J, with 8 bases between. The CDR3 has 12 amino acids. The CDR3 coding sequence is TGTGCCAGCAGTTACAAAAGGGGCGAGCAGTACTTC. It codes for CASSYKRGEQYF.

As to this clonotype: The junction and the germline gene differ at one end; a read error may be behind it. The chain employs TRBV6-2 or TRBV6-3 and TRBJ1-1; D might be TRBD1 (5 bases). Per germline, CDR1 MNHEY and CDR2 SVGEGT. The CDR3 runs 17 residues. The CDR3 spells CVSSRPTQAPLGGEAFF. In nucleotides, the CDR3 is TGTGTCAGCAGTCGGCCCACACAGGCCCCCCTCGGGGGTGAAGCTTTCTTT.

This clonotype was seen only a few times. The chain recombines TRBV6-2 or TRBV6-3 with TRBJ2-5; 7 nucleotides align to TRBD1. This CDR3 spans 14 amino acids. V lost 6 bases to trimming and J lost 4 bases; unmatched junction nucleotides: 8. The V gene's germline CDR1 is MNHEY and CDR2 SVGEGT. CDR3 DNA sequence: TGTGCCAGCAGCGGCAGGGGGTTTGTAGAGACCCAGTACTTC. Its translation: CASSGRGFVETQYF.

This clonotype was found once. The CDR3, as DNA: TGCAGTGCTAGAGCCTCGACAACTAATGAAAAACTGTTTTTT. This translates into CSARASTTNEKLFF. This sequence joins TRBV20-1 and TRBJ1-4; no clear D. CDR3 size: 14 residues. The germline CDR1 and CDR2 sequences are DFQATT and SNEGSKA (reference sequence). The V end was cut by 1 base, the J end by 0 bases, with 6 bases between.

The rearrangement links TRBV7-9 to TRBJ2-7, with D unresolved. Germline lookup yields CDR1 SEHNR and CDR2 FQNEAQ (reference sequence). V was trimmed by 6 bases and J by 0 bases, leaving 18 bases between them. This CDR3 comprises 16 residues. The chain's CDR3 is CASSVTTLIPSYEQYF. As DNA, the CDR3 is TGTGCCAGCAGTGTAACTACCCTGATCCCCTCCTACGAGCAGTACTTC.

In this sample, this clonotype turned up many times. This chain links TRBV20-1 with TRBJ2-5, with TRBD1 matching over 7 bases. The CDR3 is 12 amino acids. Germline V gene lookup returns CDR1 DFQATT and CDR2 SNEGSKA (reference sequence). V trimming: 6 bases; J trimming: 3 bases; junction bases outside the gene matches: 4. The CDR3 spells CSAKTGKETQYF. Here the CDR3 DNA reads TGCAGTGCCAAGACAGGGAAAGAGACCCAGTACTTC.

This clonotype turned up a few times. The rearrangement joins TRBV7-3 to TRBJ2-1, with TRBD2 matching 9 bases. This CDR3 spans 15 amino acids. Germline CDR1 is SGHTA and CDR2 is FQGTGA. Trimming at V came to 2 bases and at J to 7 bases, leaving 6 bases not matched to a gene. CDR3 sequence: CASSLGLALRNEQFF. CDR3 nucleotides: TGTGCCAGCAGCTTAGGACTAGCGTTAAGGAATGAGCAGTTCTTC.

This chain joins TRBV2 and TRBJ2-1; perhaps TRBD2 as D (7 bases). The CDR3 extends over 13 amino acids. V gave up 8 bases and J gave up 6 bases, with 14 bases separating them. In germline, CDR1 is SNHLY, CDR2 FYNNEI. This CDR3 is CASGAGEGNEQFF. As DNA, the CDR3 is TGTGCCAGCGGGGCAGGGGAGGGCAATGAGCAGTTCTTC.

Only a few counts were recorded for this clonotype. The gene calls are TRBV3-1 and TRBJ2-1, with 10 bases that match TRBD2. Trimming cost V 1 base and J 4 bases; bases outside gene matches: 10. CDR1 and CDR2 from the germline V gene are LGHDT and YNNKEL (reference sequence). The CDR3 sequence is 18 residues long. CDR3 protein: CASSQAFRASGSYNEQFF. DNA for the CDR3: TGTGCCAGCAGCCAAGCGTTTCGGGCTAGCGGGAGTTACAATGAGCAGTTCTTC.

The V gene is TRBV6-2 or TRBV6-3, the J gene TRBJ2-5; possibly TRBD1 or TRBD2 for D (5 bases each). The closer fit of TRBJ2-1 to the DNA end suggests the J call may be wrong. The CDR3 covers 11 residues. Germline-derived CDR1 and CDR2 are MNHEY and SVGEGT. The DNA of the CDR3 is TGTGCCAGAATCGGGGCTAATGAGCAGTTCTTC. Amino acids: CARIGANEQFF.

This clonotype was counted a few times. The rearrangement links TRBV7-6 to TRBJ2-2; 7 nucleotides line up with TRBD1. CDR1 is SGHVS and CDR2 is FNYEAQ in the germline V gene. The V segment lost 5 bases and the J segment 2 bases; nucleotides outside the gene matches: 8. This CDR3 has 16 residues. The chain's CDR3 is CASSQPGQTNTGELFF. As DNA, the CDR3 is TGTGCCAGCAGCCAACCGGGACAGACAAACACCGGGGAGCTGTTTTTT.

This clonotype was observed a handful of times. The rearrangement uses TRBV27 and TRBJ1-2; TRBD1 aligns across 8 bases. CDR1 and CDR2 from the germline V gene are MNHEY and SMNVEV (reference sequence). After removal of 2 bases from V and 7 bases from J, the junction contained 9 bases not matched to a gene. The length of the CDR3 is 15 residues. CDR3 coding DNA: TGTGCCAGCAGTTTACCAGGACAGGGTTTTCGTGGCTACACCTTC. Its translation is CASSLPGQGFRGYTF.

The rearrangement links TRBV20-1 to TRBJ2-5; the D gene is possibly TRBD2 (5 bases). The ends were cut back, 5 bases at V and 4 bases at J, with 17 bases in the middle. Per the germline V gene, CDR1 is DFQATT and CDR2 is SNEGSKA (reference sequence). The CDR3 is made up of 14 amino acids. CDR3 DNA: TGCAGTGCTCACCCCCGAGGGAGCTTAGAGACCCAGTACTTC. It is translated as CSAHPRGSLETQYF.

The chain couples TRBV12-3 or TRBV12-4 to TRBJ1-2, with 7 bases identical to TRBD1. V trimming: 2 bases; J trimming: 6 bases; junction bases outside the gene matches: 3. The CDR3 covers 13 residues. CDR3 coding DNA: TGTGCCAGCAGTTTAAACAGGGGTGATGGCTACACCTTC. It codes for CASSLNRGDGYTF.